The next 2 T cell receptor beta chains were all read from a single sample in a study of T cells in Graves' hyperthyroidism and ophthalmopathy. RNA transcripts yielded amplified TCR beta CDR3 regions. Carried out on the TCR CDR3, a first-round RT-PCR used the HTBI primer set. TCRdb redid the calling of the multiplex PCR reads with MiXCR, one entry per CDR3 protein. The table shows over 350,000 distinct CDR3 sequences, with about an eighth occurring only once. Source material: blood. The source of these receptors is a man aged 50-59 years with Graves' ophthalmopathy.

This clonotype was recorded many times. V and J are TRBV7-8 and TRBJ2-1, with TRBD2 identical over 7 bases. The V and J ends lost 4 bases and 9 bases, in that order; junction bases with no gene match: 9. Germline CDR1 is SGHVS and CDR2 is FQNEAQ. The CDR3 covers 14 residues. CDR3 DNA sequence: TGTGCCAGCAGCTCGACTAGCCGGCTGGTTGAGCAGTTCTTC. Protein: CASSSTSRLVEQFF.

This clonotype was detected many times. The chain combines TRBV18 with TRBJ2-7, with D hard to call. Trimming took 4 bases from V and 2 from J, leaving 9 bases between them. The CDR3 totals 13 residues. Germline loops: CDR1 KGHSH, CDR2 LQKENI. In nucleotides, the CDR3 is TGTGCCAGCTCACTGGGCAGCCCCTACGAGCAGTACTTC. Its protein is CASSLGSPYEQYF.